A single sample gave rise to the 10 T cell receptor beta chains below, sequenced in a study of early T cells in non-severe SARS-CoV-2 infection. MiXCR was run by TCRdb on the 5' RACE reads, yielding one entry per CDR3 protein. The table includes 50,000 or so distinct CDR3 sequences, 4.5% to 7% detected once. Sequencing used whole blood. The receptors derive from an adult who was a healthcare worker with PCR-confirmed SARS-CoV-2 infection or an uninfected control (not recorded which).

The sample holds many counts of this clonotype. This rearrangement joins TRBV4-1 to TRBJ2-3; D gene unclear. This CDR3 has 13 amino acids. Deletions cut 3 bases from V and 8 bases from J, with 12 bases between. The germline CDR1 and CDR2 sequences are MGHRA and YSYEKL. In DNA, the CDR3 is TGCGCCAGCAGCCACACAACGGGTTCTACGCAGTATTTT. Translation gives CASSHTTGSTQYF.

The genes are TRBV29-1 and TRBJ2-3, with 7 nucleotides matching TRBD2. The CDR3 runs 12 residues. The germline V gene encodes CDR1 SQVTM and CDR2 ANQGSEA. J lost 6 bases, V lost 5 bases, and 5 bases had no gene match. The CDR3 is CSVWEGADTQYF. The CDR3 region has the DNA TGCAGCGTTTGGGAGGGTGCGGATACGCAGTATTTT.

This clonotype was seen a handful of times. The CDR3 protein is CASSPGLAGPTDTQYF. As DNA, the CDR3 is TGTGCCAGCAGCCCCGGACTAGCGGGGCCCACAGATACGCAGTATTTT. The J gene is TRBJ2-3, the V gene TRBV3-1; 12 nucleotides agree with TRBD2. CDR1 is LGHDT and CDR2 is YNNKEL in the germline V gene (reference sequence). This CDR3 is 16 amino acids long. The trim removed 4 bases at V and 2 bases at J, leaving 4 bases unmatched.

This clonotype was found a few times. This chain uses TRBV7-2 with TRBJ2-7; D gene ambiguous. The CDR3 loop spans 14 amino acids. CDR1 and CDR2 from the germline V gene are SGHTA and FQGNSA. Trimming removed 1 base from V and 1 base from J, with 8 bases in between. CDR3 DNA: TGTGCCAGCAGCTTAGGCCTGAAGTCCTACGAGCAGTACTTC. Amino acids: CASSLGLKSYEQYF.

This clonotype was observed a few times. This chain uses TRBV7-9 with TRBJ2-1, with a possible D match to TRBD1 (6 bases). CDR1 and CDR2 (germline): SEHNR, FQNEAQ (reference sequence). This CDR3 spans 16 amino acids. V lost 4 bases and J lost 5, with 18 bases in between. CDR3 sequence (DNA): TGTGCCAGCAGCTGGGGGCGGGCCGGGCCCAACAATGAGCAGTTCTTC. It codes for CASSWGRAGPNNEQFF.

This clonotype was detected many times. The chain has TRBV19 and TRBJ1-1, with 11 bases fitting TRBD1. The CDR3 sequence is 18 residues long. Germline lookup yields CDR1 LNHDA and CDR2 SQIVND (reference sequence). J gave up 0 bases and V 5 bases, and 11 bases lay outside the gene matches. The CDR3 nucleotides read TGTGCCAGTAGTGGACAGGGGGCGAGAAGTCCTTTGAACACTGAAGCTTTCTTT. Its protein is CASSGQGARSPLNTEAFF.

In this sample, this clonotype turned up many times. V is TRBV7-2 and J is TRBJ2-6, with a possible D match to TRBD2 (5 bases). The V gene lost 7 bases and the J gene lost 0 bases, with 16 bases spanning the gap. The CDR3 contains 17 residues. Per germline, CDR1 SGHTA and CDR2 FQGNSA. The CDR3 here is CASTPGWLVSGANVLTF. DNA for the CDR3: TGTGCCAGCACGCCGGGGTGGTTGGTCTCTGGGGCCAACGTCCTGACTTTC.

This clonotype was seen at least ten times. The J gene is TRBJ2-7, the V gene TRBV6-5; TRBD1 matches 10 bases. V lost 6 bases to trimming and J lost 0 bases; unmatched junction nucleotides: 8. The CDR3 runs 16 residues. CDR1 is MNHEY, CDR2 SVGAGI, per germline. DNA for the CDR3: TGTGCCAGCAGCCCATTCCGGGACAGGGGCTCCTACGAGCAGTACTTC. Protein: CASSPFRDRGSYEQYF.

This clonotype was seen at least ten times. This sequence joins TRBV30 and TRBJ1-2; maybe TRBD1 (5 bases). The CDR3 consists of 15 residues. The germline V gene encodes CDR1 GTSNPN and CDR2 SVGIG (reference sequence). V was pared by 0 bases and J by 5 bases, with 16 bases between. CDR3 DNA sequence: TGTGCCTGGAGTGTTGGCCCAGGGAGGAATTATGGCTACACCTTC. It specifies CAWSVGPGRNYGYTF. Full variable domain (rest looked up from reference TRBV30 and TRBJ1-2): SQTIHQWPATLVQPVGSPLSLECTVEGTSNPNLYWYRQAAGRGLQLLFYSVGIGQISSEVPQNLSASRPQDRQFILSSKKLLLSDSGFYLCAWSVGPGRNYGYTFGSGTRLTVV.

This clonotype was observed many times. The rearrangement uses TRBV6-5 and TRBJ2-7; D unresolved. CDR1 and CDR2 from the germline V gene are MNHEY and SVGAGI. This CDR3 comprises 14 residues. Trimming removed 2 bases from V and 7 bases from J, with 15 bases in between. The CDR3: CASSYPTACREQYF. CDR3 nucleotide sequence: TGTGCCAGCAGTTACCCGACGGCTTGTAGGGAGCAGTACTTC.